This T cell receptor beta chain was obtained from a study of cytomegalovirus exposure and HLA in healthy donors. The wider study: The platform used for the 120 validation repertoires matched that of the 650 to 750 first-cohort repertoires, a later analysis reported. The study's findings and limits: Some TCR beta chains (roughly 150 of them) were listed as cytomegalovirus-associated. Despite most TCR sequences being rare, some public TCRs occurred in many donors.

The CDR3 is 12 residues long. The V gene end was trimmed by 6 bases and the J gene end by 5 bases; junction bases not matched to a gene: 1. CDR1 MNHNS and CDR2 SASEGT come from the germline V gene. This clone has a single count. Its target is unknown. Sequencing was performed with immunoSEQ multiplex PCR; in TCRdb, only in-frame clones are kept and a portion is missing. The data contain 90,000 to 120,000 clones, about 85% of them singletons. The chain has TRBV6-1 and TRBJ2-5; 9 nucleotides align to TRBD2. This TCR was recovered from a woman under 30 in good health and CMV-seronegative. Sequenced material: PBMCs. The CDR3 DNA is TGTGCCAGCAGAACTAGCGGGGAGACCCAGTACTTC. Translated: CASRTSGETQYF.